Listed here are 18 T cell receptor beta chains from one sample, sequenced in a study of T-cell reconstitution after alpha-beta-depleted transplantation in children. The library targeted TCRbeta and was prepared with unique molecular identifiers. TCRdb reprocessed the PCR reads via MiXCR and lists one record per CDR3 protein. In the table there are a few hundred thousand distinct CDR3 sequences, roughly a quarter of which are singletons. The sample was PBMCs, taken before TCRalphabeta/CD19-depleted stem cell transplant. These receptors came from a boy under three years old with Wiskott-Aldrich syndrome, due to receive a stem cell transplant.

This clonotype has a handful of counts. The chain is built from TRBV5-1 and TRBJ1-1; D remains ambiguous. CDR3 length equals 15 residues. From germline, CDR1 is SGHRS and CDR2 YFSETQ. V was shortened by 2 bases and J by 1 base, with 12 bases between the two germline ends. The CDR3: CASSFLSAGNTEAFF. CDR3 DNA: TGCGCCAGCAGCTTCCTATCAGCAGGGAACACTGAAGCTTTCTTT.

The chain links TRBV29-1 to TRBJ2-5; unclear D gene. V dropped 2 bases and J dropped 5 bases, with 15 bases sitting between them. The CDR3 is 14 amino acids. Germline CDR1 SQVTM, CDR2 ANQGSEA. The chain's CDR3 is CSVEPLLSQETQYF. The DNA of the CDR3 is TGCAGCGTTGAACCACTATTAAGCCAGGAGACCCAGTACTTC. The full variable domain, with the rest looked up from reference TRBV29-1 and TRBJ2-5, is SAVISQKPSRDICQRGTSLTIQCQVDSQVTMMFWYRQQPGQSLTLIATANQGSEATYESGFVIDKFPISRPNLTFSTLTVSNMSPEDSSIYLCSVEPLLSQETQYFGPGTRLLVL.

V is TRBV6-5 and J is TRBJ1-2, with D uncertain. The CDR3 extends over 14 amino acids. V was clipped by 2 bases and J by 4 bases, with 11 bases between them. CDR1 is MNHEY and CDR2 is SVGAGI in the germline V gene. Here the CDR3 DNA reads TGTGCCAGCAGTTACGATTTGGGGTCCTATGGCTACACCTTC. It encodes CASSYDLGSYGYTF.

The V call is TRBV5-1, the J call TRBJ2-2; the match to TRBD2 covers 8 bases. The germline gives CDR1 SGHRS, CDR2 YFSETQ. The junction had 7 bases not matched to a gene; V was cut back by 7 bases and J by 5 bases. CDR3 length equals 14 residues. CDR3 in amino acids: CASGLGLVTGELFF. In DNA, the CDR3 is TGCGCCAGCGGCCTGGGACTAGTGACCGGGGAGCTGTTTTTT.

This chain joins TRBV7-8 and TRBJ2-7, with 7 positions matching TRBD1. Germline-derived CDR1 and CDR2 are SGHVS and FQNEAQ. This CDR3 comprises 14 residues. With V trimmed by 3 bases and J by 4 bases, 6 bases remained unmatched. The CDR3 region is CASSLARGRYEQYF. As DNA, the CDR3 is TGTGCCAGCAGCTTGGCCAGGGGGAGATACGAGCAGTACTTC.

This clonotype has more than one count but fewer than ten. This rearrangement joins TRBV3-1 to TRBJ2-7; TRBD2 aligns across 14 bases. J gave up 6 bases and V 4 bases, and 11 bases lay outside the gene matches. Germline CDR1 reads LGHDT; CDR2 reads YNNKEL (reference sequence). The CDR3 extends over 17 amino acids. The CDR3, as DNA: TGTGCCAGCAGCCTCTATTCGGGACTAGCGGGAGCCGCCGAGCAGTACTTC. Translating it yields CASSLYSGLAGAAEQYF.

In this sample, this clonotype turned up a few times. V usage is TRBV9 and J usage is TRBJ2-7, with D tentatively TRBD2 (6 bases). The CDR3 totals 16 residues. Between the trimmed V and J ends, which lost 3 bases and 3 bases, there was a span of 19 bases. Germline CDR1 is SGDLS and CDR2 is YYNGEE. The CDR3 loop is CASSAQDGTGNYEQYF. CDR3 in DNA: TGTGCCAGCAGCGCCCAAGATGGGACTGGTAACTACGAGCAGTACTTC.

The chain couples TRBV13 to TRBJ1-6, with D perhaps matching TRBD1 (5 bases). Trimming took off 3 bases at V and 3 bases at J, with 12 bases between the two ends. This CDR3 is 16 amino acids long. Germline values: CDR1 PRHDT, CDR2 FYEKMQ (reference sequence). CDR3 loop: CASSFGRAIYNSPLHF. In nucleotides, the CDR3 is TGTGCCAGCAGCTTCGGCAGGGCAATCTATAATTCACCCCTCCACTTT.

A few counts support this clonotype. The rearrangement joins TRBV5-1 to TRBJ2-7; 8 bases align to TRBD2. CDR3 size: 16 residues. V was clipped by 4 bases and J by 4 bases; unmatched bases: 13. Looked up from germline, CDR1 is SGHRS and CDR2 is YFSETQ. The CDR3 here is CASSRSWGLGPYEQYF. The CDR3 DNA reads TGCGCCAGCAGCAGGTCCTGGGGACTAGGCCCATACGAGCAGTACTTC.

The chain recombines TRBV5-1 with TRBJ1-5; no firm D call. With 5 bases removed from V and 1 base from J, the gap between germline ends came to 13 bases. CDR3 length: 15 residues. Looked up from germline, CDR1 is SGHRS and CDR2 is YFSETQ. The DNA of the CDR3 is TGCGCCAGCAGACGGGAGGGTCGGAGCAATCAGCCCCAGCATTTT. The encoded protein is CASRREGRSNQPQHF.

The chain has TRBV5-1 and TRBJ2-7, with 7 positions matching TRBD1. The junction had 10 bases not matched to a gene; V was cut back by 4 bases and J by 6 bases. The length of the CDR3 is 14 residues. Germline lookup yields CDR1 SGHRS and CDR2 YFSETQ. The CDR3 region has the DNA TGCGCCAGCAGCGGCTCAACAGGGGACGGCGAGCAGTACTTC. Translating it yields CASSGSTGDGEQYF.

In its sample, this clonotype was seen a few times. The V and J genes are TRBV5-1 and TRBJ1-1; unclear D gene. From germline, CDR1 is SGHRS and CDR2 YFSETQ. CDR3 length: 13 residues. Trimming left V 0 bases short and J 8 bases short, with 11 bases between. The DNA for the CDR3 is TGCGCCAGCAGCTTGGAAGTTCGTACAGAAGCTTTCTTT. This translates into CASSLEVRTEAFF. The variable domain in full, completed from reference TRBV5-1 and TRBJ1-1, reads KAGVTQTPRYLIKTRGQQVTLSCSPISGHRSVSWYQQTPGQGLQFLFEYFSETQRNKGNFPGRFSGRQFSNSRSEMNVSTLELGDSALYLCASSLEVRTEAFFGQGTRLTVV.

CDR3 sequence reads: CASSLASGWRVAQYF. For the CDR3, the DNA is TGCGCCAGCAGCTTGGCTTCGGGATGGAGAGTGGCCCAGTACTTC. V and J are TRBV5-1 and TRBJ2-5, with D perhaps matching TRBD2 (5 bases). Germline assignment: CDR1 SGHRS and CDR2 YFSETQ. The CDR3 covers 15 residues. Between the trimmed V and J ends, which lost 0 bases and 9 bases, there was a span of 18 bases.

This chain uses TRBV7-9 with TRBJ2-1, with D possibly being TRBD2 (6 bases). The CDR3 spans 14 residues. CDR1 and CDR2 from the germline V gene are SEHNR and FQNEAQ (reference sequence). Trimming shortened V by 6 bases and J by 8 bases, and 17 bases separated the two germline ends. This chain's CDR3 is CASSTRRERDEQFF. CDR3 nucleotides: TGTGCCAGCAGTACTCGACGGGAGCGCGATGAGCAGTTCTTC.

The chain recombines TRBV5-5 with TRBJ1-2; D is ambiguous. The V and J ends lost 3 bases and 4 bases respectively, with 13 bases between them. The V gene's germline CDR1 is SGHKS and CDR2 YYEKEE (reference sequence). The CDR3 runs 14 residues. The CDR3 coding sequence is TGTGCCAGCAGCTATCGTGGGATTGGCTATGGCTACACCTTC. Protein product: CASSYRGIGYGYTF.

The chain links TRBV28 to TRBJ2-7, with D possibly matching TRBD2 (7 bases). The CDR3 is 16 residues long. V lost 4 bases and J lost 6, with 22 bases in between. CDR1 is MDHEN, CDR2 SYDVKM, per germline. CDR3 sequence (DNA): TGTGCCAGCAGTTCTGGATTGAGAGGAGGGGGGGCCGAGCAGTACTTC. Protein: CASSSGLRGGGAEQYF.

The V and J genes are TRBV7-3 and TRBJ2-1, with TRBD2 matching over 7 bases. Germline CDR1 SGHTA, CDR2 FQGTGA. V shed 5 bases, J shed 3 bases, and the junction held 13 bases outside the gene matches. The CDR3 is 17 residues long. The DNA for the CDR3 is TGTGCCAGCAGCAGACGACAACTAGCGTTCAACTACAATGAGCAGTTCTTC. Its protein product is CASSRRQLAFNYNEQFF. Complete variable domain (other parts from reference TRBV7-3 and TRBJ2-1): GAGVSQTPSNKVTEKGKYVELRCDPISGHTALYWYRQSLGQGPEFLIYFQGTGAADDSGLPNDRFFAVRPEGSVSTLKIQRTERGDSAVYLCASSRRQLAFNYNEQFFGPGTRLTVL.

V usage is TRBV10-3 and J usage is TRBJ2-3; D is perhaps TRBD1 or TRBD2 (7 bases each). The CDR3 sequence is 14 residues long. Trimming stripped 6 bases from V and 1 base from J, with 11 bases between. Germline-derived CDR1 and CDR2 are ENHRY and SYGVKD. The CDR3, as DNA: TGTGCCATCAGGGGGGGGACAGGCACAGATACGCAGTATTTT. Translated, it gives CAIRGGTGTDTQYF.